These 14 T cell receptor beta chains were sequenced from one sample in a study of early T cells in non-severe SARS-CoV-2 infection. Using its own MiXCR run on the 5' RACE reads, TCRdb lists one record per CDR3 protein. The data contain some 71,000 distinct CDR3 sequences, over 9.5% of them seen just once; the ten biggest clones take up 5.7%. The specimen comprised whole blood, sampled at baseline. The receptors originated from an adult who was a healthcare worker with PCR-confirmed SARS-CoV-2 infection or an uninfected control (not recorded which).

This clonotype has a handful of counts. J is TRBJ2-7 and V is TRBV11-3; unclear D gene. CDR3 size: 14 residues. Germline V gene sequence: CDR1 SGHNT, CDR2 YENEEA. The V end lost 7 bases, the J end lost 0 bases, and 13 bases lay between the germline ends. In DNA form, the CDR3 reads TGTGCCAGCACCCTAGGACGGAACTCCTACGAGCAGTACTTC. Translation: CASTLGRNSYEQYF.

A few counts support this clonotype. The chain joins TRBV5-1 to TRBJ2-5; D is undetermined. CDR3 length: 12 residues. Germline lookup yields CDR1 SGHRS and CDR2 YFSETQ. The V gene lost 4 bases and the J gene lost 0 bases, with 4 bases spanning the gap. The CDR3: CASSGNQETQYF. CDR3 DNA: TGCGCCAGCAGCGGGAACCAAGAGACCCAGTACTTC.

This clonotype was found many times. The chain joins TRBV4-1 to TRBJ2-7; 8 positions match TRBD1. The length of the CDR3 is 15 residues. The germline V gene encodes CDR1 MGHRA and CDR2 YSYEKL. The junction had 8 bases not matched to a gene; V was cut back by 0 bases and J by 7 bases. The CDR3 region is CASSQELQGADEQYF. CDR3 bases: TGCGCCAGCAGCCAAGAATTGCAGGGGGCGGATGAGCAGTACTTC.

This clonotype was recorded at least ten times. J is TRBJ2-7 and V is TRBV18, with TRBD2 as a possible D gene (5 bases). V was clipped by 6 bases and J by 2 bases, with 14 bases between them. The CDR3 is 14 residues long. Looked up from germline, CDR1 is KGHSH and CDR2 is LQKENI. CDR3 in DNA: TGTGCCAGCTCCCGGGATCTCCAGGCCTACGAGCAGTACTTC. Its protein is CASSRDLQAYEQYF.

This clonotype occurred many times. This chain joins TRBV7-2 and TRBJ1-2; D possibly corresponds to TRBD1 (5 bases). Trimming took off 3 bases at V and 4 bases at J, with 9 bases between the two ends. This CDR3 is 13 amino acids long. Germline V gene lookup returns CDR1 SGHTA and CDR2 FQGNSA. DNA of the CDR3: TGTGCCAGCAGCTTGTTGACAGCCTATGGCTACACCTTC. This gives the protein CASSLLTAYGYTF.

The genes are TRBV6-5 and TRBJ2-1; D gene uncertain. CDR1 is MNHEY, CDR2 SVGAGI, per germline. The CDR3 consists of 13 residues. The ends were cut back, 0 bases at V and 4 bases at J, with 4 bases in the middle. The chain's CDR3 is CASSYSTYNEQFF. The CDR3 region has the DNA TGTGCCAGCAGTTACTCGACATACAATGAGCAGTTCTTC.

This clonotype was seen repeatedly, ten times or more. V and J are TRBV7-8 and TRBJ2-3; D tentatively reads TRBD1 or TRBD2 (6 bases each). CDR1 is SGHVS, CDR2 FQNEAQ, per germline. Trimming removed 5 bases at V and 3 bases at J, with 18 bases between. The CDR3 runs 16 residues. The DNA for the CDR3 is TGTGCCAGCAGCCCTACGTTGGGGGGCCGAACAGATACGCAGTATTTT. Its protein product is CASSPTLGGRTDTQYF.

In regard to this clonotype: At one end, the junction sequence differs from germline, possibly due to a read error. The J gene is TRBJ2-4, the V gene TRBV7-3; D is unresolved. The germline V gene encodes CDR1 SGHTA and CDR2 FQGTGA. The CDR3 consists of 9 residues. CDR3 protein: CASSPKGPF. The CDR3 bases are TGTGCCAGCAGCCCAAAGGGCCCCTTC.

Only a few counts were recorded for this clonotype. CDR3: CASSRSPATGKGTEAFF. CDR3 nucleotides: TGTGCCAGCAGCCGCAGTCCCGCTACTGGAAAGGGCACTGAAGCTTTCTTT. V gene TRBV5-5 combines with J gene TRBJ1-1; D not resolved. Germline V gene lookup returns CDR1 SGHKS and CDR2 YYEKEE (reference sequence). The CDR3 runs to 17 residues. V shed 4 bases and J shed 4 bases, with 23 bases lying between them. Full variable domain (missing parts from reference TRBV5-5 and TRBJ1-1): DAGVTQSPTHLIKTRGQQVTLRCSPISGHKSVSWYQQVLGQGPQFIFQYYEKEERGRGNFPDRFSARQFPNYSSELNVNALLLGDSALYLCASSRSPATGKGTEAFFGQGTRLTVV.

The table lists this clonotype with a few counts. The rearrangement links TRBV18 to TRBJ2-7, with 8 bases fitting TRBD2. Looked up from germline, CDR1 is KGHSH and CDR2 is LQKENI. The CDR3 has 12 amino acids. Germline trimming cut 4 bases from V and 5 bases from J; bases unmatched to any gene: 1. CDR3 amino acids: CASSQAGDEQYF. The CDR3 DNA follows: TGTGCCAGCTCACAAGCGGGAGACGAGCAGTACTTC.

This clonotype has more than one count but fewer than ten. The rearrangement uses TRBV2 and TRBJ1-1; D perhaps matches TRBD1 (5 bases). The CDR3 contains 13 residues. The germline CDR1 and CDR2 sequences are SNHLY and FYNNEI. V gave up 2 bases and J gave up 7 bases, with 11 bases separating them. CDR3 DNA sequence: TGTGCCAGCAGTGAAAGCAGGGCGTATGAAGCTTTCTTT. This translates into CASSESRAYEAFF.

This clonotype was counted many times. The chain combines TRBV19 with TRBJ2-3; tentatively, D is TRBD1 (7 bases). Trimming pared 1 base from V and 6 bases from J, leaving 11 bases between. The CDR3 consists of 14 residues. Per the germline V gene, CDR1 is LNHDA and CDR2 is SQIVND (reference sequence). CDR3 sequence (DNA): TGTGCCAGTAGTATAGGGCAGGGGGGCGATACGCAGTATTTT. Its protein is CASSIGQGGDTQYF.

The chain employs TRBV6-1 and TRBJ2-7; no clear D. This CDR3 contains 15 residues. Looked up from germline, CDR1 is MNHNS and CDR2 is SASEGT. Trimming stripped 1 base from V and 2 bases from J, with 12 bases between. The CDR3 DNA is TGTGCCAGCAGTGAAGGCGGCTACTACGCCTACGAGCAGTACTTC. Translating it yields CASSEGGYYAYEQYF.

This clonotype was found many times. CDR3 loop: CASSSRLRGRKTQYF. The CDR3 bases are TGTGCCAGCAGCTCACGGTTGAGGGGGAGGAAGACCCAGTACTTC. V gene TRBV11-2 combines with J gene TRBJ2-5; TRBD1 or TRBD2 may be the D gene (6 bases each). Germline CDR1 and CDR2: SGHAT and FQNNGV. V lost 4 bases and J 6 bases, leaving 18 bases between the germline ends. The CDR3 has 15 amino acids.